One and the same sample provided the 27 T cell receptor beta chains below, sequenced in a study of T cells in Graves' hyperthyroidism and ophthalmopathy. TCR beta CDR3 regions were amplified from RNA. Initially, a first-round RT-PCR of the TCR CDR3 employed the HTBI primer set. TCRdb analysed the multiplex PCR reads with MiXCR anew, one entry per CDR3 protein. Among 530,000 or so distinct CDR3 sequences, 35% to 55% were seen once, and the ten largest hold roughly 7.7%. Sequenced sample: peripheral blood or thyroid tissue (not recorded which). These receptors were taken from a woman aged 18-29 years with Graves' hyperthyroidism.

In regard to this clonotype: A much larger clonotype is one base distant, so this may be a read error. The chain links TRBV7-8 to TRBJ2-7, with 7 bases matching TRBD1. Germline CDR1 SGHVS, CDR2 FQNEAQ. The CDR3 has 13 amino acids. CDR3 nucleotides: TGTGCCAGCAGCGAGGGGGCCTCCTACGAGCAGGACTTC. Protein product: CASSEGASYEQDF.

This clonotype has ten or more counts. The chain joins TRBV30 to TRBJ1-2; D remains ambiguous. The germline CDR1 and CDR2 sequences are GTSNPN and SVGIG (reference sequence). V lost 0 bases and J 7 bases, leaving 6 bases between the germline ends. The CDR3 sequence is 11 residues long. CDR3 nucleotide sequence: TGTGCCTGGAGTGTAGTGGGTGGCTACACCTTC. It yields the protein CAWSVVGGYTF.

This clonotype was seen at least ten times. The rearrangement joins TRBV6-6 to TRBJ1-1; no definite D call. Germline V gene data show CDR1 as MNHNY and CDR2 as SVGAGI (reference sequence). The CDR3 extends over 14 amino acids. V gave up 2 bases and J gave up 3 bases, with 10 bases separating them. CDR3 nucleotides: TGTGCCAGCAGTTACAGGGAGCGAGACACTGAAGCTTTCTTT. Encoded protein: CASSYRERDTEAFF.

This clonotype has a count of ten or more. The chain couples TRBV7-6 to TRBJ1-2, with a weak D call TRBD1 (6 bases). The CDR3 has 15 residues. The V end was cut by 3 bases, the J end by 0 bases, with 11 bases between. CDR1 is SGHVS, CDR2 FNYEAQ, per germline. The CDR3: CASSFQQGSNYGYTF. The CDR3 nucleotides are TGTGCCAGCAGCTTCCAACAGGGTTCTAACTATGGCTACACCTTC.

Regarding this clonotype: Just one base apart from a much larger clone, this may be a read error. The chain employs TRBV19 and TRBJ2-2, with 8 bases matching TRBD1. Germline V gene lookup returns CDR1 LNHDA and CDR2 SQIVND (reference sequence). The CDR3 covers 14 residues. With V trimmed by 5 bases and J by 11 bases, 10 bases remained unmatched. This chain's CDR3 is CASSLISDRGELFF. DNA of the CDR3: TGTGCCAGTAGTTTAATCTCCGACAGGGGAGAGCTGTTTTTT.

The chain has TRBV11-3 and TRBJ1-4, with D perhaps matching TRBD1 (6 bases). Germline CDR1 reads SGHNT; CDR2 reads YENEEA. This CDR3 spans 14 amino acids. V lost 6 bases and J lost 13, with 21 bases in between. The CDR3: CASRGGRGEQGLFF. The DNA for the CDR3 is TGTGCCAGCAGAGGGGGACGGGGTGAGCAGGGACTGTTTTTT.

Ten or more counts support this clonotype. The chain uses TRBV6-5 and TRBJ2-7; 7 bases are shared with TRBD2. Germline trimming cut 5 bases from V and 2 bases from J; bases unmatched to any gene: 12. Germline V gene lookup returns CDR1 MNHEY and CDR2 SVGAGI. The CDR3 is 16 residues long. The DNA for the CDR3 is TGTGCCAGCAGTGCGCCTCTAGCGGCCTCTACCTACGAGCAGTACTTC. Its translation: CASSAPLAASTYEQYF.

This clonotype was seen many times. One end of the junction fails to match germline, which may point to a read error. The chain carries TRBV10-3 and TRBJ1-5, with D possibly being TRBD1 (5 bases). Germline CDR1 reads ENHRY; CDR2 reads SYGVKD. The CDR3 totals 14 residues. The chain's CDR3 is CTIGDPSGAQPQHF. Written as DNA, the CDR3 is TGTACCATTGGGGATCCCAGCGGGGCCCAGCCCCAGCATTTT.

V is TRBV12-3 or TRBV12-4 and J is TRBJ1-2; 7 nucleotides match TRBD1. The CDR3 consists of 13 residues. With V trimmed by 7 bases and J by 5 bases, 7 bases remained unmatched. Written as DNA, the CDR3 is TGTGCCAGCACCACCCGGACAGGTTATGGCTACACCTTC. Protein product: CASTTRTGYGYTF.

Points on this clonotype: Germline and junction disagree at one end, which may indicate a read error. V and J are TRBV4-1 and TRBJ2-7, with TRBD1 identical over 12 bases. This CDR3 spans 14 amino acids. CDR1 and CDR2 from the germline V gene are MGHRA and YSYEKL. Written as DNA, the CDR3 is TGTGCCAGCAGCCATGGGACAGGGGGCAACGAGCAGTACTTC. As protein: CASSHGTGGNEQYF.

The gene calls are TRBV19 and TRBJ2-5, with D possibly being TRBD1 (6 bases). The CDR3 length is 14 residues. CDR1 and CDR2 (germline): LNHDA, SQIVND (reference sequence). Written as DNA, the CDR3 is TGTGCTAGAGATTTGGCAGGGGCGGAAGAGACCCAGTACTTC. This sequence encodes CARDLAGAEETQYF. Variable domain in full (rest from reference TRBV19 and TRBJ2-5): DGGITQSPKYLFRKEGQNVTLSCEQNLNHDAMYWYRQDPGQGLRLIYYSQIVNDFQKGDIAEGYSVSREKKESFPLTVTSAQKNPTAFYLCARDLAGAEETQYFGPGTRLLVL.

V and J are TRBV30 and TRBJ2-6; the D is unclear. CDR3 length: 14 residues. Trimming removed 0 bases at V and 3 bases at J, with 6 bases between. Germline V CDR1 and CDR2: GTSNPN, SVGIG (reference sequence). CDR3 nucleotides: TGTGCCTGGAGTGTGCTGAGTGGGGCCAACGTCCTGACTTTC. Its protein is CAWSVLSGANVLTF.

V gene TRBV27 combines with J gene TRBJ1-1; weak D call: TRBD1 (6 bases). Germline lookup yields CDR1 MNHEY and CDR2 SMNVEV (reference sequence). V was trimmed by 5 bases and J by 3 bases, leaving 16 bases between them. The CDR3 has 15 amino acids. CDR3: CASSLSRAGDTEAFF. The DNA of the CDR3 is TGTGCCAGCAGTCTAAGCAGGGCAGGGGACACTGAAGCTTTCTTT.

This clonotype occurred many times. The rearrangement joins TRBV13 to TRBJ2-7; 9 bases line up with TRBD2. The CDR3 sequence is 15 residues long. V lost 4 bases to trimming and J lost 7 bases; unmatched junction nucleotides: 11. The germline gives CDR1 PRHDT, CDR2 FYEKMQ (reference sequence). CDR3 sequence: CASSSNSGSPGEQYF. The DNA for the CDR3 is TGTGCCAGCAGCTCAAATAGCGGGAGCCCGGGGGAGCAGTACTTC.

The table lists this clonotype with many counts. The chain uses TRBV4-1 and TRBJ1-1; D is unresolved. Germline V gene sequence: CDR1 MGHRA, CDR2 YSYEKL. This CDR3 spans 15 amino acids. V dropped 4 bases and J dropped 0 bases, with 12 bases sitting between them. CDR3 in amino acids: CASSPEFGMNTEAFF. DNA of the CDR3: TGCGCCAGCAGCCCGGAGTTTGGAATGAACACTGAAGCTTTCTTT.

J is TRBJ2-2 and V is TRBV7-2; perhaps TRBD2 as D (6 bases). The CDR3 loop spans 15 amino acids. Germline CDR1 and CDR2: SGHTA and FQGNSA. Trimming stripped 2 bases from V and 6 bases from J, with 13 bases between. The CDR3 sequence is CASSLLLAMAGELFF. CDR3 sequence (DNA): TGTGCCAGCAGCTTACTACTAGCAATGGCCGGGGAGCTGTTTTTT.

CDR3 DNA sequence: TGTGCCAGCAGCATGGAAGGACTAGCTTCTTACGAGCAGTACTTC. Its protein is CASSMEGLASYEQYF. The V and J genes are TRBV5-4 and TRBJ2-7; 8 bases agree with TRBD2. CDR3 length: 15 residues. Looked up from germline, CDR1 is SGHNT and CDR2 is YYREEE (reference sequence). The junction had 10 bases not matched to a gene; V was cut back by 4 bases and J by 4 bases.

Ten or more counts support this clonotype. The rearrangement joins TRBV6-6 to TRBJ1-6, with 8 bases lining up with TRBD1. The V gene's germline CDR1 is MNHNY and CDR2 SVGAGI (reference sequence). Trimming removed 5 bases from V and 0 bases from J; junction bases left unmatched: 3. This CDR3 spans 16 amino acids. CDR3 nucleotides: TGTGCCAGCAGTCGGACAGGGAGCTCCTATAATTCACCCCTCCACTTT. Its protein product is CASSRTGSSYNSPLHF.

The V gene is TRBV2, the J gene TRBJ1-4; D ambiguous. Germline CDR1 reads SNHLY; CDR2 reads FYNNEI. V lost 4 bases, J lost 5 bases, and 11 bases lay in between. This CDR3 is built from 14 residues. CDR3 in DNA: TGTGCCAGCAGTGGAGGGCGGCAAAATGAAAAACTGTTTTTT. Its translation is CASSGGRQNEKLFF.

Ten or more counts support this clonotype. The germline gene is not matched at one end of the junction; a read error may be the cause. The CDR3 DNA reads as TGTGCCAGCAGTTCTAGGAGGTTAGGGTTCTTC. This sequence encodes CASSSRRLGFF. This rearrangement joins TRBV12-3 or TRBV12-4 to TRBJ2-5, with D possibly matching TRBD2 (5 bases). This CDR3 has 11 amino acids.

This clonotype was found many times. DNA of the CDR3: TGTGCCAGCAGACCAGGGGGTCGCTATGGCTACACCTTC. Protein product: CASRPGGRYGYTF. The gene calls are TRBV27 and TRBJ1-2, with TRBD1 matching 7 bases. J was trimmed by 4 bases and V by 6 bases; bases with no gene match: 5. The CDR3 is 13 residues long. Germline-derived CDR1 and CDR2 are MNHEY and SMNVEV (reference sequence).

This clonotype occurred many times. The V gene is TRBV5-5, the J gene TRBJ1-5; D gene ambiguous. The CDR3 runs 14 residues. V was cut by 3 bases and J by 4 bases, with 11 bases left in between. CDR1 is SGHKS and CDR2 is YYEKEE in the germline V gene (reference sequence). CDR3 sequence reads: CASSSLRGNQPQHF. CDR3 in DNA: TGTGCCAGCAGCTCCCTGCGAGGAAATCAGCCCCAGCATTTT.

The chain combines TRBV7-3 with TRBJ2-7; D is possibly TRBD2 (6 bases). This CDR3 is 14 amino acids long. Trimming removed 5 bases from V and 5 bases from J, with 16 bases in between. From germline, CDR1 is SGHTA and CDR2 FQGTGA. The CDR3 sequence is CASSQVPGAHEQYF. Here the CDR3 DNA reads TGTGCCAGCAGCCAGGTCCCGGGAGCTCACGAGCAGTACTTC. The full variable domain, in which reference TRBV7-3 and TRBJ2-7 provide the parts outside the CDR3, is GAGVSQTPSNKVTEKGKYVELRCDPISGHTALYWYRQSLGQGPEFLIYFQGTGAADDSGLPNDRFFAVRPEGSVSTLKIQRTERGDSAVYLCASSQVPGAHEQYFGPGTRLTVT.

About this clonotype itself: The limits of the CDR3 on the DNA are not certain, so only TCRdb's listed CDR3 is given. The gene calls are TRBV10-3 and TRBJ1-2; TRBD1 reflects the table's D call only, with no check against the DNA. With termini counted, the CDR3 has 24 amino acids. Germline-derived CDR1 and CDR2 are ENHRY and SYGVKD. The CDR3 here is CAISEGDAAMYLCATSRLGDGYTF.

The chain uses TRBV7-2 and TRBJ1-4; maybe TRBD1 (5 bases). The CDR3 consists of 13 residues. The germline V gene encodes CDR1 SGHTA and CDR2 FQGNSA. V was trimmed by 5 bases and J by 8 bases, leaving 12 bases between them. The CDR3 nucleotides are TGTGCCAGCAGCAGTTACGAGGGGGAAAAACTGTTTTTT. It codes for CASSSYEGEKLFF.

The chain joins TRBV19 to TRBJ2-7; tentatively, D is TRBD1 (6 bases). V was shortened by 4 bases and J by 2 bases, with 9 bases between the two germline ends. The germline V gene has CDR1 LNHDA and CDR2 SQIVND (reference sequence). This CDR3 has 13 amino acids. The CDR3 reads CASSTGAAYEQYF. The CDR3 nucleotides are TGTGCCAGTAGTACAGGGGCCGCCTACGAGCAGTACTTC.

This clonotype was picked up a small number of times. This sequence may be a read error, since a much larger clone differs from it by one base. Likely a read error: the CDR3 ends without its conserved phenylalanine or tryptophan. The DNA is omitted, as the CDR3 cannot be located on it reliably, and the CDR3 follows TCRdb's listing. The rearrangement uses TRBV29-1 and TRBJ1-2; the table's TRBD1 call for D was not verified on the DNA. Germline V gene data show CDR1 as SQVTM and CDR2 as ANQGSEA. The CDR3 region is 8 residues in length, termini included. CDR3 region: CSTKGDTL.